The present T cell receptor (beta chain) was sequenced within a study of cytomegalovirus exposure and HLA in healthy donors. Study conclusions and caveats: The study designated around 150 TCR beta chains cytomegalovirus-associated. A later analysis found TCR association rates differed by HLA locus, highest for DRB1 and lowest for HLA-C. Most subjects had HLA-A and HLA-B alleles reportedly predicted accurately by TCR beta sequences.

Worth noting for this clone: Its target is unknown.

The PCR was carried out with 60 Vbeta primers and 13 Jbeta primers. Generated by immunoSEQ multiplex PCR, the TCRdb table keeps only in-frame clones and is missing some. The repertoire has 83,000 or so clones, about four fifths of them found once; the top ten carry about 2%. Germline CDR1 reads MDHEN; CDR2 reads SYDVKM. The CDR3 runs to 15 residues. J gave up 2 bases and V 2 bases, and 3 bases lay outside the gene matches. The rearrangement joins TRBV28 to TRBJ2-7; 10 bases are shared with TRBD1. The TCR sequence derives from a woman between 25 and 40 years old in good health and CMV-seronegative. The sequencing sample was made of PBMCs. In DNA, the CDR3 is TGTGCCAGCAGTTTAGGCGGACAGGGGGCCTACGAGCAGTACTTC. It translates to CASSLGGQGAYEQYF. Together with reference TRBV28 and TRBJ2-7, the CDR3 gives the full variable domain: DVKVTQSSRYLVKRTGEKVFLECVQDMDHENMFWYRQDPGLGLRLIYFSYDVKMKEKGDIPEGYSVSREKKERFSLILESASTNQTSMYLCASSLGGQGAYEQYFGPGTRLTVT.